This record concerns one TCR beta chain sequence. Sequencing targeted TCR beta in T cells from blood (CD8+ and CD4+). The multiple sclerosis control group comprised treatment-naive patients with stable or active relapsing-remitting disease. It was negative isolation that provided the CD8+ and CD4+ T cells, whereas TEMRA cells were enriched by FACS. This sample was included in a study of CD8 T cells in Susac syndrome. The CDR3 consists of 13 residues. Trimming pared 5 bases from V and 1 base from J, leaving 12 bases between. Germline values: CDR1 DFQATT, CDR2 SNEGSKA (reference sequence). RNA amounts of roughly 0.45 to 1 ug underwent reverse transcription with random hexamers. Amplification of the TCR beta CDR3 was carried out by immunoSEQ multiplex PCR, which spanned a total of 54 Vbeta and 13 Jbeta segments. TCRdb redid the calling of the immunoSEQ multiplex PCR reads with MiXCR, one entry per CDR3 protein. The sample gives fewer than 150,000 distinct CDR3 sequences, about 93% of which show up once; roughly 0.25% is in the top ten.

Material for sequencing was CD8+ T cells from PBMCs. The receptor's source is a human donor with multiple sclerosis. The chain has TRBV20-1 and TRBJ2-7; D is unclear. Here the CDR3 reads CSALSDDSYEQYF. The CDR3 region has the DNA TGCAGTGCTCTGAGCGATGATTCCTACGAGCAGTACTTC.